This T cell receptor beta chain was sequenced in a study of blood T cell repertoires in COVID-19. Study at large: T cells, B-cell-depleted T cells, or PBMCs supplied cDNA or gDNA.

This CDR3 spans 15 amino acids. Germline CDR1 SGHDT, CDR2 YYEEEE. Trimming removed 4 bases from V and 4 bases from J, with 16 bases in between. In the original analysis: For nucleated cells, counts were estimated from reference gene primer amplification. Produced via immunoSEQ multiplex PCR; TCRdb's table is partial and in-frame only. V and J calls and clone size are given by that table; D and trimming were obtained from the DNA. Among fewer than 350,000 clones listed, 75% to 90% were seen once. The cohort comprised adults aged about 18 to 100 years residing in approximately 25 US areas. Categorization into cohorts depended on clinical history that participants reported.

This receptor was identified in a woman between 45 and 65 years old who had recovered from COVID-19. The rearrangement uses TRBV5-6 and TRBJ2-3; D is perhaps TRBD2 (6 bases). The sample taken for sequencing was PBMCs or T cells enriched from blood (not recorded which). CDR3 residues: CASSGGTGEADTQYF. Written as DNA, the CDR3 is TGTGCCAGCAGCGGGGGGACTGGTGAGGCAGATACGCAGTATTTT.